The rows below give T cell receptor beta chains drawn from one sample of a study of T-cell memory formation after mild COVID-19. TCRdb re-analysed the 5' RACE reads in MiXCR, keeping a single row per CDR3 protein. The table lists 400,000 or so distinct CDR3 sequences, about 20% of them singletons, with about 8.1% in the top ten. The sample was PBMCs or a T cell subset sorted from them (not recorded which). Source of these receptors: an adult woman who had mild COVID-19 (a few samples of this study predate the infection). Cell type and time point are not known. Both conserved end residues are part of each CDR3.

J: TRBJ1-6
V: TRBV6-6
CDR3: CASSYENSPLHF

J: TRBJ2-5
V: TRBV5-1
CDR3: CASSLVSSGGKETQYF

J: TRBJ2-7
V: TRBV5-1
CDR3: CASQGTGGEQYF

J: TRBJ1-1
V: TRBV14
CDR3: CASSQGILANTEAFF

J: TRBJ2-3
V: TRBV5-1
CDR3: CASSSLGQGTDTQYF

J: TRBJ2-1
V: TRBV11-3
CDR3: CASSLRGTGGNEQFF

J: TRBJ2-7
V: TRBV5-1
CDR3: CASTTGQGAYEQYF

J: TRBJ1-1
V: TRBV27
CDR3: CASGVGFGDTEAFF

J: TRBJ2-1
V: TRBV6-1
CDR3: CASTKGISSYTEQFF

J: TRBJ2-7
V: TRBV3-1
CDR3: CASSPPGTGGKQYF

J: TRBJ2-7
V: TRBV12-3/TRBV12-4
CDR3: CASSGLGAREQYF

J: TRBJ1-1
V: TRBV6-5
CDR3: CATRDLTTEAFF

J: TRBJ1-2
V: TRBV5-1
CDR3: CASSLARTDYGYTF

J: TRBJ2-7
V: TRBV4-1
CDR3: CASSQVLETLHEQYF

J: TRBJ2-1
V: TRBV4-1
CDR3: CASSPRLSSGGSNEQFF

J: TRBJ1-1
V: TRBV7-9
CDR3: CASSPEHQNTEAFF

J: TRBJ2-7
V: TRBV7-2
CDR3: CASSLEIGPSYEQYF

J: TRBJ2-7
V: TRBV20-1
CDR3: CSAYLSNEQYF

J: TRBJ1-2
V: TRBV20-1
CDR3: CSARDRASPYGYTF

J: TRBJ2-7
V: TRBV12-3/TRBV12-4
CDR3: CASSVTGVPYEQYF

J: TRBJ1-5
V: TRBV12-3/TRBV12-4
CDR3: CASSLNLNFGTVFNQPQHF

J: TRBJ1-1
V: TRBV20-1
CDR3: CSAPALARGHTEAFF

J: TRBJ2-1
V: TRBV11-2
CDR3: CASSPPGRAHNEQFF

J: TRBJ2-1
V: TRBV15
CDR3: CATSRDLRRQFF

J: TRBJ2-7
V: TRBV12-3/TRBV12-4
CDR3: CASIKNRGSYEQYF

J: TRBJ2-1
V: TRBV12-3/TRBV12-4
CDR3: CASTLRGIDNEQFF

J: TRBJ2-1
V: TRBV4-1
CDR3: CASSQGALQEQFF

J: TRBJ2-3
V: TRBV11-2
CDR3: CASSLDRLAGSHTSSDTQYF

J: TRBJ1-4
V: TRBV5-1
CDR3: CASSRADQNEKLFF

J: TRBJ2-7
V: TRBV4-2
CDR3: CASSQDESTGGGEQYF

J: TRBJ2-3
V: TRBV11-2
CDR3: CASSSLTGWNTQYF

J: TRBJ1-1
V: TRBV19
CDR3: CASRTDSMNTEAFF

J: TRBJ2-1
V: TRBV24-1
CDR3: CATSGKHYNEQFF

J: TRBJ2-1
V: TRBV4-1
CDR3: CASSQDRVSGGVYNEQFF

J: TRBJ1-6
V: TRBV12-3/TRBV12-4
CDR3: CASTRDGNSPLHF

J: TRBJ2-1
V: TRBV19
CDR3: CAGSRSGSSYNEQFF

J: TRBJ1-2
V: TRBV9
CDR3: CASSVGPGRFYGYTF

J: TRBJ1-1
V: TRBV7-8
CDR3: CASSIGTANTEAFF

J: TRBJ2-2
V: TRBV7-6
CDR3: CASSLIRGSGTGELFF

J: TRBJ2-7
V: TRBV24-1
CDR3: CATSDLWGQYF

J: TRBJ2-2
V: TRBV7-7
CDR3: CASSLGEGAGTGELFF

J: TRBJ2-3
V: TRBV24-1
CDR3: CATSLGGGPTDTQYF

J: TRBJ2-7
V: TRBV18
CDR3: CASSPGLAGTSYEQYF

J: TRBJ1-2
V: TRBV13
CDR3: CASSPAGFGYTF

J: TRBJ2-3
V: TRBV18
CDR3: CASSRTATDTQYF

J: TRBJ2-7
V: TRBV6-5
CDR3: CASSHDRYSYEQYF